Listed below are T cell receptor beta chains from one sample, sequenced in a study of OX40 agonist ivuxolimab in advanced cancers. Here immunoSEQ multiplex PCR was the method, and the copy in TCRdb shows in-frame clones only, minus some. The sample lists 59,000 or so clones, roughly 80% occurring once. The sequences come from CD4+ or CD8+ T cells sorted from blood, collected in a trial of the OX40 agonist ivuxolimab. These receptors came from an adult with an advanced solid tumor such as melanoma, head and neck, liver or kidney cancer. Each CDR3 is given without its conserved first and last residue. D genes are given only for firm matches.

d_gene,v_gene,j_gene,CDR3aa
NA,TRBV7-2,TRBJ1-5,ASSEPGFTREQPQH
NA,TRBV18,TRBJ2-3,ASSPQAGFTDTQY
NA,TRBV6-1,TRBJ1-5,ASSGDRLQWTQH
NA,TRBV18,TRBJ2-3,ASSPDPLETDTQY
TRBD1,TRBV19,TRBJ1-4,ASSRGQNNEKLF
NA,TRBV5-1,TRBJ1-2,ASSLVGNGYT
NA,TRBV5-4,TRBJ1-6,ASSLISGGDSPLH
NA,TRBV7-9,TRBJ1-1,ASSHRWDTEAF
TRBD1,TRBV18,TRBJ1-2,ASSPGQGNYGYT
NA,TRBV6-5,TRBJ2-7,ASSYSLRGYEQY
NA,TRBV9,TRBJ2-3,ASSVATRLASSTDTQY
TRBD1,TRBV7-6,TRBJ2-5,ASSLGGRGLQETQY
TRBD2,TRBV5-6,TRBJ2-5,ASSRTTSGPYQETQY
NA,TRBV5-4,TRBJ2-5,ASSLKPLSQETQY
NA,TRBV4-3,TRBJ2-1,ASSQEGAGHNEQF
TRBD1,TRBV28,TRBJ2-7,ASSGAGTGIAYEQY
NA,TRBV5-6,TRBJ2-1,ASSRPDRF
NA,TRBV7-9,TRBJ2-2,ASSLVATGELF
NA,TRBV7-2,TRBJ1-6,ASSTASNSPLH
NA,TRBV9,TRBJ2-2,ASSPRPLFGELF